These 8 T cell receptor beta chains came from one sample sequenced in a study of CD8 T cells in ankylosing spondylitis. MiXCR was run by TCRdb on the 5' RACE reads, yielding one entry per CDR3 protein. The sample records roughly 230,000 distinct CDR3 sequences, under 20% being singletons. The sample was blood, either unsorted or a sorted T cell fraction (not recorded which). The receptors originated from a male donor with ankylosing spondylitis or in good health (not recorded which).

Ten or more counts support this clonotype. The J gene is TRBJ2-7, the V gene TRBV29-1; TRBD1 or TRBD2 may be the D gene (5 bases each). Germline values: CDR1 SQVTM, CDR2 ANQGSEA. Trimming left V 2 bases short and J 6 bases short, with 17 bases between. This CDR3 has 14 amino acids. The DNA of the CDR3 is TGCAGCGTTGAAACACGGGGCGTGGGTGCCGAGCAGTACTTC. It is translated as CSVETRGVGAEQYF.

CDR3 protein: CASSLLVRLAGGTDTQYF. The CDR3 nucleotides read TGTGCCAGCAGTTTATTGGTTAGGCTAGCGGGAGGCACAGATACGCAGTATTTT. The chain links TRBV12-3 or TRBV12-4 to TRBJ2-3; 10 bases line up with TRBD2. CDR3 length equals 18 residues. Trimming took 2 bases from V and 1 from J; bases not matched to a gene: 9.

This clonotype was detected only a few times. The chain has TRBV15 and TRBJ2-7, with 10 bases identical to TRBD2. Trimming took 0 bases from V and 0 from J; bases not matched to a gene: 5. Germline values: CDR1 LNHNV, CDR2 YYDKDF (reference sequence). CDR3 length: 17 amino acids. DNA of the CDR3: TGTGCCACCAGCAGAGACTCCCCTAGCGGGAGCTCCTACGAGCAGTACTTC. Its translation is CATSRDSPSGSSYEQYF.

The V and J genes are TRBV30 and TRBJ2-5, with a possible D match to TRBD2 (5 bases). Germline V gene sequence: CDR1 GTSNPN, CDR2 SVGIG (reference sequence). The CDR3 totals 14 residues. Trimming removed 3 bases at V and 5 bases at J, with 16 bases between. The CDR3 sequence: CAWSPRVSGETQYF. The CDR3 region has the DNA TGTGCCTGGAGCCCCCGGGTCTCGGGGGAGACCCAGTACTTC.

This chain links TRBV6-2 or TRBV6-3 with TRBJ2-1; tentatively, D is TRBD1 or TRBD2 (5 bases each). V lost 6 bases, J lost 8 bases, and 23 bases lay in between. Germline CDR1 MNHEY, CDR2 SVGEGT. The CDR3 consists of 16 residues. The CDR3: CASREMAGTGFDEQFF. In DNA, the CDR3 is TGTGCCAGCAGGGAAATGGCCGGGACGGGGTTCGATGAGCAGTTCTTC.

This clonotype was detected many times. This chain joins TRBV12-3 or TRBV12-4 and TRBJ2-1, with 9 bases identical to TRBD1. The CDR3 is 15 amino acids. The V gene end was trimmed by 5 bases and the J gene end by 5 bases; junction bases not matched to a gene: 7. The CDR3 loop reads CASSAPGTGNNEQFF. CDR3 bases: TGTGCCAGCAGTGCCCCTGGGACAGGGAACAATGAGCAGTTCTTC.

J is TRBJ2-2 and V is TRBV4-1, with a possible D match to TRBD2 (6 bases). Trimming removed 3 bases from V and 4 bases from J, with 18 bases in between. This CDR3 has 17 amino acids. The germline CDR1 and CDR2 sequences are MGHRA and YSYEKL. CDR3: CASSQLATKGSTGELFF. The DNA for the CDR3 is TGCGCCAGCAGCCAGCTAGCGACTAAGGGGTCCACCGGGGAGCTGTTTTTT.

V is TRBV10-3 and J is TRBJ2-1; D may be TRBD1 (6 bases). This CDR3 spans 12 amino acids. Germline V gene sequence: CDR1 ENHRY, CDR2 SYGVKD. The germline V and J ends were trimmed by 6 bases and 8 bases, with 11 bases remaining between them. Here the CDR3 reads CAISPDSYEQFF. The CDR3 bases are TGTGCCATCAGCCCGGACAGCTATGAGCAGTTCTTC.